The sample holds one count of the clone carrying this T cell receptor (beta chain). Assay used: immunoSEQ multiplex PCR; TCRdb lists only in-frame clones, some missing. The sample has roughly 170,000 clones; approximately 87% are singletons. These data originate in a study of blood T cell repertoires in COVID-19. In the study overall: The analysed material was cDNA or gDNA that came from T cells, B-cell-depleted T cells, or PBMCs.

Germline-derived CDR1 and CDR2 are SEHNR and FQNEAQ (reference sequence). The V gene lost 3 bases and the J gene lost 7 bases, with 13 bases spanning the gap. The CDR3 contains 13 residues. The sample taken for sequencing was peripheral blood. This clonotype was sampled from a woman aged 70 to 79 with COVID-19, enrolled during active disease. V is TRBV7-9 and J is TRBJ2-7; TRBD2 is a possible D gene (6 bases). The CDR3 nucleotides are TGTGCCAGCAGCTTCCCGGGAGAGTTGGAGCAGTACTTC. The encoded protein is CASSFPGELEQYF.